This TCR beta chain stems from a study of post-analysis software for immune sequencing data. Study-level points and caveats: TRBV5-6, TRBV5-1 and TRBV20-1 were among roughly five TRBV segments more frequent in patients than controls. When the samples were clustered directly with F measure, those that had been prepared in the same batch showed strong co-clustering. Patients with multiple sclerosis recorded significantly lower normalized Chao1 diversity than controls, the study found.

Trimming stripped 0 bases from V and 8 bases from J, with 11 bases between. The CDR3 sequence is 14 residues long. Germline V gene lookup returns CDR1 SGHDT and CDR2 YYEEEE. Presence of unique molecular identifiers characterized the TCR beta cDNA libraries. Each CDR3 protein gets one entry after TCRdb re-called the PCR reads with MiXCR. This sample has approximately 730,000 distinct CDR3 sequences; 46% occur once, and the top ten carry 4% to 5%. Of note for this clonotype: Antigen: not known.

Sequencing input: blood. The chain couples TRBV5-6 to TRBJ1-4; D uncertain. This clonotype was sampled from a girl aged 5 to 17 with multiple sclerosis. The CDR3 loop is CASSLAGGYEKLFF. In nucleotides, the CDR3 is TGTGCCAGCAGCTTGGCCGGCGGATACGAAAAACTGTTTTTT. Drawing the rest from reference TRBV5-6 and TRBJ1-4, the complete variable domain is DAGVTQSPTHLIKTRGQQVTLRCSPKSGHDTVSWYQQALGQGPQFIFQYYEEEERQRGNFPDRFSGHQFPNYSSELNVNALLLGDSALYLCASSLAGGYEKLFFGSGTQLSVL.